The 3 T cell receptor beta chains presented below share a single source sample, sequenced in a study of T-cell reconstitution after alpha-beta-depleted transplantation in children. During its preparation, the TCRbeta library received unique molecular identifiers. Each CDR3 protein gets one entry after TCRdb re-called the PCR reads with MiXCR. The sample lists some 240,000 distinct CDR3 sequences, around 12% occurring once. This specimen consisted of PBMCs from the stem cell graft donor, obtained from the stem cell graft. All receptors come from a human donor who donated a stem cell graft to a child with acute lymphoblastic leukemia.

Concerning this clonotype: A much larger clone sits a single nucleotide away, making a read error possible. This sequence joins TRBV28 and TRBJ2-2; D is uncertain. Germline CDR1 and CDR2: MDHEN and SYDVKM. The CDR3 spans 13 residues. The CDR3 spells CASSSLLTVELFF. DNA of the CDR3: TGTGCCAGCAGTTCTTTACTCACCGTGGAGCTGTTTTTT. Supplemented by reference TRBV28 and TRBJ2-2, the full variable domain reads DVKVTQSSRYLVKRTGEKVFLECVQDMDHENMFWYRQDPGLGLRLIYFSYDVKMKEKGDIPEGYSVSREKKERFSLILESASTNQTSMYLCASSSLLTVELFFGEGSRLTVL.

With respect to this clonotype: Since a much larger clone is just one base distant, this may be a read error. The J gene is TRBJ2-1, the V gene TRBV11-2, with TRBD2 matching over 11 bases. The germline CDR1 and CDR2 sequences are SGHAT and FQNNGV. V was pared by 0 bases and J by 8 bases, with 9 bases of the junction left unmatched. CDR3 length: 17 amino acids. In DNA, the CDR3 is TGTGCCAGCAGCTTAGAGGGGCTAGCGGGAGGCTTGGATGAGCAGTTCTTC. Translated, it gives CASSLEGLAGGLDEQFF.

Concerning this clonotype itself: With a much larger clone just one base away, this may be a read error. The V and J genes are TRBV20-1 and TRBJ2-7, with 7 bases that match TRBD1. After removal of 7 bases from V and 4 bases from J, the junction contained 10 bases not matched to a gene. Looked up from germline, CDR1 is DFQATT and CDR2 is SNEGSKA (reference sequence). The CDR3 runs to 13 residues. The CDR3 loop reads CSVYPTGVYEQYF. The CDR3, as DNA: TGCAGTGTTTACCCTACAGGGGTTTACGAGCAGTACTTC.